This T cell receptor (beta chain) was sequenced in a study of OX40 agonist ivuxolimab in advanced cancers. Germline lookup yields CDR1 DFQATT and CDR2 SNEGSKA (reference sequence). The CDR3 extends over 10 amino acids. V lost 3 bases to trimming and J lost 5 bases, with 2 bases between them. This clone was recorded only once. Produced via immunoSEQ multiplex PCR; TCRdb's table is partial and in-frame only. The repertoire holds 98,000 or so clones, more than 85% seen once, with around 0.61% in the top ten. This receptor was taken from an adult with an advanced solid tumor such as melanoma, head and neck, liver or kidney cancer. The material was CD4+ or CD8+ T cells sorted from blood, obtained in a trial of the OX40 agonist ivuxolimab. The chain employs TRBV20-1 and TRBJ2-4; D gene unclear. CDR3 amino acids: CSASQNIQYF. CDR3 coding DNA: TGCAGTGCTAGCCAAAACATTCAGTACTTC.